The next 22 T cell receptor beta chains were all read from a single sample in a study of shared clonotypes between healthy human individuals. Some clones are missing from TCRdb's copy, which holds only in-frame ones; the method was immunoSEQ multiplex PCR. This table has 850,000 to 1,100,000 clones, around three quarters appearing once. Sequencing was done on a sample of memory CD4+ T cells from PBMCs. Subset of the sample: CD45RA-negative fraction. The receptors were gathered from a man between 18 and 35 years old in good health. Some clones in this sample may be carry-over from other donors' samples.

Notes on this clone: Other DNA sequences of this sample code for an identical CDR3. V and J are TRBV5-1 and TRBJ1-1, with D unclear. Germline CDR1 is SGHRS and CDR2 is YFSETQ. V lost 0 bases and J 1 base, leaving 7 bases between the germline ends. The CDR3 sequence is 14 residues long. The CDR3 coding sequence is TGCGCCAGCAGCTTGGGTTCGGGGAACACTGAAGCTTTCTTT. It specifies CASSLGSGNTEAFF. The variable domain in full, with the rest retrieved from reference TRBV5-1 and TRBJ1-1, is KAGVTQTPRYLIKTRGQQVTLSCSPISGHRSVSWYQQTPGQGLQFLFEYFSETQRNKGNFPGRFSGRQFSNSRSEMNVSTLELGDSALYLCASSLGSGNTEAFFGQGTRLTVV.

This clone was recorded once. This sequence joins TRBV11-2 and TRBJ2-2; TRBD1 might be the D (5 bases). V was trimmed by 2 bases and J by 6 bases, leaving 7 bases between them. This CDR3 spans 13 amino acids. CDR1 is SGHAT, CDR2 FQNNGV, per germline. The CDR3 reads CASSLTGSGELFF. The DNA of the CDR3 is TGTGCCAGCAGCTTAACAGGCTCCGGGGAGCTGTTTTTT.

The chain employs TRBV14 and TRBJ2-7; D might be TRBD1 or TRBD2, each matching 5 bases. This CDR3 is 15 amino acids long. V was pared by 1 base and J by 4 bases, with 14 bases between. Germline lookup yields CDR1 SGHDN and CDR2 FVKESK. The chain's CDR3 is CASSQGPGPRYEQYF. The DNA for the CDR3 is TGTGCCAGCAGCCAAGGGCCGGGACCCCGATACGAGCAGTACTTC. The full variable domain, its missing parts supplied by reference TRBV14 and TRBJ2-7, is EAGVTQFPSHSVIEKGQTVTLRCDPISGHDNLYWYRRVMGKEIKFLLHFVKESKQDESGMPNNRFLAERTGGTYSTLKVQPAELEDSGVYFCASSQGPGPRYEQYFGPGTRLTVT.

The chain recombines TRBV12-5 with TRBJ2-5; perhaps D is TRBD1 or TRBD2 (5 bases each). The CDR3 has 15 amino acids. Germline CDR1 is LGHNT and CDR2 is FRNRAP. The germline V and J ends were trimmed by 2 bases and 9 bases, with 19 bases remaining between them. This CDR3 reads CASGLFQGAVGAQYF. The CDR3 coding sequence is TGTGCTAGTGGTTTGTTTCAGGGCGCCGTCGGGGCCCAGTACTTC.

V usage is TRBV29-1 and J usage is TRBJ2-1; 10 nucleotides match TRBD2. CDR3 length equals 15 residues. Trimming cost V 6 bases and J 10 bases; bases outside gene matches: 15. The germline V gene encodes CDR1 SQVTM and CDR2 ANQGSEA. DNA of the CDR3: TGCAGCGTAGTCGGGACTAGCGTATTTCGTAAGGAGCAGTTCTTC. Protein sequence: CSVVGTSVFRKEQFF.

This chain joins TRBV28 and TRBJ1-2; D may be TRBD1 (5 bases). The CDR3 has 14 residues. V was cut by 7 bases and J by 3 bases, with 15 bases left in between. Germline lookup yields CDR1 MDHEN and CDR2 SYDVKM. CDR3 loop: CASTRVGGDYGYTF. The CDR3 DNA is TGTGCCAGCACTCGTGTTGGGGGGGACTATGGCTACACCTTC.

This clone was observed a handful of times. Other DNA variants within this sample encode the same CDR3. The chain has TRBV28 and TRBJ2-3; D might be TRBD2 (5 bases). The V gene's germline CDR1 is MDHEN and CDR2 SYDVKM. This CDR3 is 14 amino acids long. V was clipped by 3 bases and J by 3 bases, with 10 bases between them. CDR3 protein: CASSFSSGTDTQYF. The CDR3 region has the DNA TGTGCCAGCAGTTTTTCAAGCGGAACAGATACGCAGTATTTT.

The rearrangement links TRBV25-1 to TRBJ2-7; TRBD1 is a possible D gene (6 bases). The CDR3 extends over 14 amino acids. CDR1 and CDR2 from the germline V gene are MGHDK and SYGVNS. V lost 3 bases and J 0 bases, leaving 9 bases between the germline ends. The CDR3 DNA sequence: TGTGCCAGCAGTGACAGGGGCTTCTCCTACGAGCAGTACTTC. Its translation: CASSDRGFSYEQYF.

V is TRBV29-1 and J is TRBJ1-2; TRBD1 agrees at 9 bases. Germline CDR1 SQVTM, CDR2 ANQGSEA. CDR3 length equals 12 residues. The ends lost 7 bases at V and 6 bases at J; junction bases unmatched: 6. CDR3 in amino acids: CSGLRDRDGYTF. The CDR3 nucleotides are TGCAGCGGACTCCGGGACAGGGATGGCTACACCTTC.

The chain joins TRBV29-1 to TRBJ2-3; D is unresolved. Germline CDR1 is SQVTM and CDR2 is ANQGSEA. CDR3 length: 13 amino acids. V lost 7 bases and J 0 bases, leaving 11 bases between the germline ends. The CDR3 DNA follows: TGCAGCGCCCTCGACACCAGCACAGATACGCAGTATTTT. Its protein is CSALDTSTDTQYF.

V and J are TRBV4-1 and TRBJ1-3; 7 nucleotides match TRBD1. This CDR3 contains 16 residues. V shed 4 bases and J 0 bases; nucleotides not matched to a gene: 6. Germline values: CDR1 MGHRA, CDR2 YSYEKL. The CDR3 region is CASSLQTGSSGNTIYF. The DNA for the CDR3 is TGCGCCAGCAGCCTACAGACAGGGAGCTCTGGAAACACCATATATTTT.

V is TRBV30 and J is TRBJ2-7; 8 positions match TRBD1. The germline V gene encodes CDR1 GTSNPN and CDR2 SVGIG (reference sequence). The J segment lost 13 bases and the V segment lost 0 bases, leaving 5 bases of the junction unmatched. The CDR3 extends over 11 amino acids. CDR3 sequence: CAWSVNRGVYF. The CDR3 nucleotides are TGTGCCTGGAGTGTAAACAGGGGGGTTTACTTC.

V usage is TRBV27 and J usage is TRBJ2-3, with 8 bases matching TRBD1. The CDR3 has 15 residues. Trimming cost V 6 bases and J 3 bases; bases outside gene matches: 8. CDR1 and CDR2 from the germline V gene are MNHEY and SMNVEV (reference sequence). The CDR3 bases are TGTGCCAGCAGCACCCAGGGGGCGAAGACAGATACGCAGTATTTT. Translating gives CASSTQGAKTDTQYF.

The chain links TRBV7-9 to TRBJ2-3; maybe TRBD1 (5 bases). The ends were cut back, 5 bases at V and 4 bases at J, with 13 bases in the middle. The germline V gene has CDR1 SEHNR and CDR2 FQNEAQ (reference sequence). The CDR3 is made up of 14 amino acids. CDR3 DNA sequence: TGTGCCAGCAGCACAACAGGACGTGCAGATACGCAGTATTTT. It yields the protein CASSTTGRADTQYF.

The rearrangement joins TRBV30 to TRBJ2-1; 9 bases map to TRBD2. The CDR3 runs 17 residues. J was trimmed by 5 bases and V by 8 bases; bases with no gene match: 19. CDR1 and CDR2 (germline): GTSNPN, SVGIG (reference sequence). CDR3 loop: CAPCVELAGARNNEQFF. CDR3 nucleotide sequence: TGTGCCCCGTGCGTCGAATTAGCGGGAGCAAGGAACAATGAGCAGTTCTTC.

This clone came up a few times. The chain recombines TRBV30 with TRBJ1-5; no firm D call. This CDR3 spans 13 amino acids. Germline V gives CDR1 GTSNPN, CDR2 SVGIG (reference sequence). Trimming left V 2 bases short and J 3 bases short, with 8 bases between. DNA for the CDR3: TGTGCCTGGAGTCCGGGTTTCAATCAGCCCCAGCATTTT. Its protein is CAWSPGFNQPQHF.

The chain employs TRBV28 and TRBJ2-7; 7 nucleotides align to TRBD1. V was clipped by 7 bases and J by 0 bases; unmatched bases: 15. Germline V gives CDR1 MDHEN, CDR2 SYDVKM. This CDR3 is built from 17 residues. Written as DNA, the CDR3 is TGTGCCAGCACCTTAGACCTGGGGACAGACCTCTCCTACGAGCAGTACTTC. Protein sequence: CASTLDLGTDLSYEQYF. Full variable domain (outside the CDR3, taken from reference TRBV28 and TRBJ2-7): DVKVTQSSRYLVKRTGEKVFLECVQDMDHENMFWYRQDPGLGLRLIYFSYDVKMKEKGDIPEGYSVSREKKERFSLILESASTNQTSMYLCASTLDLGTDLSYEQYFGPGTRLTVT.

The chain uses TRBV28 and TRBJ2-7; 7 bases are shared with TRBD2. Germline V gene lookup returns CDR1 MDHEN and CDR2 SYDVKM. The J segment lost 4 bases and the V segment lost 3 bases, leaving 9 bases of the junction unmatched. This CDR3 is built from 15 residues. CDR3 in DNA: TGTGCCAGCAGTTTTGAAGACCGGGGAGGGTACGAGCAGTACTTC. It codes for CASSFEDRGGYEQYF. The whole variable domain, remainder taken from reference TRBV28 and TRBJ2-7, is DVKVTQSSRYLVKRTGEKVFLECVQDMDHENMFWYRQDPGLGLRLIYFSYDVKMKEKGDIPEGYSVSREKKERFSLILESASTNQTSMYLCASSFEDRGGYEQYFGPGTRLTVT.

The chain combines TRBV18 with TRBJ1-1; the D gene is possibly TRBD1 (5 bases). CDR1 is KGHSH and CDR2 is LQKENI in the germline V gene. The CDR3 is made up of 14 amino acids. V gave up 4 bases and J gave up 4 bases, with 13 bases separating them. CDR3 in amino acids: CASSRVGGATEAFF. CDR3 bases: TGTGCCAGCTCACGGGTCGGAGGGGCCACTGAAGCTTTCTTT.

This rearrangement joins TRBV18 to TRBJ2-1; D ambiguous. Between the trimmed V and J ends, which lost 2 bases and 7 bases, there was a span of 12 bases. The CDR3 runs to 14 residues. In germline, CDR1 is KGHSH, CDR2 LQKENI. In DNA, the CDR3 is TGTGCCAGCTCACCATTAGTGCCACTAAATGAGCAGTTCTTC. It is translated as CASSPLVPLNEQFF.

This clone has more than one count but fewer than ten. V gene TRBV2 combines with J gene TRBJ2-1; 10 bases are shared with TRBD2. The germline CDR1 and CDR2 sequences are SNHLY and FYNNEI. The V and J ends lost 6 bases and 13 bases, in that order; junction bases with no gene match: 9. The length of the CDR3 is 13 residues. This CDR3 reads CASRAEREGPQFF. DNA for the CDR3: TGTGCCAGCAGGGCGGAGCGGGAGGGCCCCCAGTTCTTC.

The chain carries TRBV6-1 and TRBJ1-1; unclear D gene. The CDR3 loop spans 14 amino acids. Per germline, CDR1 MNHNS and CDR2 SASEGT. Trimming took off 3 bases at V and 6 bases at J, with 14 bases between the two ends. The CDR3 reads CASSDPPPPPEAFF. The CDR3 bases are TGTGCCAGCAGTGACCCCCCACCCCCCCCTGAAGCTTTCTTT.